This TCR beta chain is drawn from a study of CD8+ T cells in alopecia areata. Regarding the study as a whole: Researchers report lesional scalp, most notably alopecia totalis/universalis, outstripped normal scalp in clonality.

V was pared by 7 bases and J by 6 bases, with 9 bases of the junction left unmatched. From germline, CDR1 is MNHEY and CDR2 SMNVEV (reference sequence). The CDR3 runs to 14 residues. Concerning this clone: What it recognizes is unknown.

The sequencing template was cDNA reverse transcribed from extracted RNA. Sequencing was performed with immunoSEQ multiplex PCR; in TCRdb, only in-frame clones are kept and a portion is missing. The sample lists tens of thousands of clones, roughly half seen once, with around 6% in the top ten. Researchers gathered lesional scalp punch biopsies and peripheral blood from patients with alopecia areata. J is TRBJ2-3 and V is TRBV27; 8 nucleotides agree with TRBD2. Sequencing was performed on NKG2D-high CD8+ T cells sorted from blood. This receptor was identified in a human donor with alopecia areata. In DNA, the CDR3 is TGTGCCAGCAACCCAGCGGGGGCGCCGGATACGCAGTATTTT. Translation gives CASNPAGAPDTQYF.